The next 24 T cell receptor beta chains were all read from a single sample in a study of response to subunit inactivated influenza vaccine. From the RT-PCR reads, TCRdb called clonotypes with MiXCR, one entry per CDR3 protein. The sample includes 600,000 to 850,000 distinct CDR3 sequences, 14% seen only once; the top ten take 7.6%. The sequences come from PBMCs from blood, collected 14 to 15 days before vaccination. These receptors were collected from a man aged 50-60 years who received an inactivated influenza vaccine.

The table lists this clonotype with a few counts. Here the CDR3 DNA reads TGTGCCAGCAGCGTAGGACAGGCAGCCTACGAGCAGTACTTC. Its protein product is CASSVGQAAYEQYF. This chain uses TRBV3-1 with TRBJ2-7, with 7 bases aligning to TRBD1. Germline loops: CDR1 LGHDT, CDR2 YNNKEL (reference sequence). The ends lost 5 bases at V and 2 bases at J; junction bases unmatched: 6. The CDR3 consists of 14 residues.

This clonotype came up a few times. The V call is TRBV5-1, the J call TRBJ2-7, with D uncertain. V was clipped by 4 bases and J by 3 bases, with 14 bases between them. Germline CDR1 and CDR2: SGHRS and YFSETQ. The CDR3 extends over 14 amino acids. The CDR3 reads CASSVDKRFYEQYF. Here the CDR3 DNA reads TGCGCCAGCAGCGTCGACAAGAGGTTCTACGAGCAGTACTTC.

The table lists this clonotype with a count of one. The chain links TRBV20-1 to TRBJ2-5, with 13 bases matching TRBD2. Per germline, CDR1 DFQATT and CDR2 SNEGSKA (reference sequence). The CDR3 totals 15 residues. Trimming at V came to 1 base and at J to 4 bases, leaving 3 bases not matched to a gene. CDR3 DNA: TGCAGTGCTAGAGGACTAGCGGGGGGCGGAGAGACCCAGTACTTC. As protein: CSARGLAGGGETQYF.

The V call is TRBV9, the J call TRBJ2-1; perhaps D is TRBD1 or TRBD2 (5 bases each). The CDR3 covers 15 residues. V lost 6 bases, J lost 4 bases, and 17 bases lay in between. Germline V lookup: CDR1 SGDLS, CDR2 YYNGEE. The CDR3 DNA is TGTGCCAGCACCCACGGGGCAGGTGATTACAATGAGCAGTTCTTC. It codes for CASTHGAGDYNEQFF.

The table lists this clonotype with a few counts. This CDR3 reads CASSLGSSGAPNNEQFF. CDR3 DNA: TGTGCCAGCAGCTTAGGATCTAGCGGCGCCCCGAACAATGAGCAGTTCTTC. This chain uses TRBV11-2 with TRBJ2-1; TRBD2 agrees at 7 bases. The CDR3 runs to 17 residues. Germline V gene sequence: CDR1 SGHAT, CDR2 FQNNGV. The V segment lost 1 base and the J segment 5 bases; nucleotides outside the gene matches: 11.

This clonotype occurred a few times. The chain employs TRBV12-3 or TRBV12-4 and TRBJ2-1, with D possibly being TRBD1 (5 bases). The V end lost 5 bases, the J end lost 12 bases, and 14 bases lay between the germline ends. There are 12 residues in the CDR3. DNA of the CDR3: TGTGCCAGCAGTCCCCAGACAAGGGGGCAGTTCTTC. It translates to CASSPQTRGQFF.

This clonotype occurred many times. V and J are TRBV4-1 and TRBJ1-1; D possibly corresponds to TRBD1 (6 bases). CDR3 length equals 17 residues. Trimming shortened V by 2 bases and J by 1 base, and 17 bases separated the two germline ends. The germline gives CDR1 MGHRA, CDR2 YSYEKL. The CDR3 DNA is TGCGCCAGCAGCCAAAAAGGAATCAGGGGAAGGAACACTGAAGCTTTCTTT. It specifies CASSQKGIRGRNTEAFF.

This clonotype was detected only a few times. The V and J genes are TRBV7-2 and TRBJ2-1, with 10 bases matching TRBD2. The CDR3 spans 17 residues. Germline CDR1 and CDR2: SGHTA and FQGNSA. The junction had 9 bases not matched to a gene; V was cut back by 5 bases and J by 2 bases. The CDR3: CASSVSGGAPPYNEQFF. In DNA form, the CDR3 reads TGTGCCAGCAGCGTAAGCGGGGGGGCCCCCCCCTACAATGAGCAGTTCTTC. Using reference TRBV7-2 and TRBJ2-1 for the parts outside the CDR3, the full variable domain is GAGVSQSPSNKVTEKGKDVELRCDPISGHTALYWYRQSLGQGLEFLIYFQGNSAPDKSGLPSDRFSAERTGGSVSTLTIQRTQQEDSAVYLCASSVSGGAPPYNEQFFGPGTRLTVL.

Only a few counts were recorded for this clonotype. The chain is built from TRBV20-1 and TRBJ2-1; the match to TRBD2 covers 9 bases. V shed 3 bases, J shed 1 base, and the junction held 4 bases outside the gene matches. Germline CDR1 DFQATT, CDR2 SNEGSKA (reference sequence). This CDR3 spans 15 amino acids. CDR3 in amino acids: CSARALAGSYNEQFF. Written as DNA, the CDR3 is TGCAGTGCTAGGGCACTAGCGGGTTCCTACAATGAGCAGTTCTTC.

There are a few counts of this clonotype. V gene TRBV6-2 or TRBV6-3 combines with J gene TRBJ2-1, with D possibly matching TRBD2 (6 bases). Germline V lookup: CDR1 MNHEY, CDR2 SVGEGT. Trimming stripped 5 bases from V and 5 bases from J, with 19 bases between. The CDR3 has 16 residues. In nucleotides, the CDR3 is TGTGCCAGCAGTACCCTAACTGGGGGGATCCACAATGAGCAGTTCTTC. It yields the protein CASSTLTGGIHNEQFF.

This clonotype turned up a few times. The chain has TRBV20-1 and TRBJ2-7; 9 positions match TRBD2. V lost 6 bases to trimming and J lost 5 bases; unmatched junction nucleotides: 11. Germline CDR1 and CDR2: DFQATT and SNEGSKA (reference sequence). This CDR3 is 14 amino acids long. The CDR3 sequence: CSAAWPSGIHEQYF. CDR3 DNA sequence: TGCAGTGCGGCCTGGCCTAGCGGGATCCACGAGCAGTACTTC.

The rearrangement uses TRBV5-1 and TRBJ2-2; 10 positions agree with TRBD2. The CDR3 runs to 19 residues. Germline V gives CDR1 SGHRS, CDR2 YFSETQ. V shed 4 bases and J 6 bases; nucleotides not matched to a gene: 18. The DNA for the CDR3 is TGCGCCAGCAGCCCGATGGGACTAGCGCTCCGAGGAGGATCCGGGGAGCTGTTTTTT. Amino acids: CASSPMGLALRGGSGELFF.

There are a few counts of this clonotype. The J gene is TRBJ2-7, the V gene TRBV5-1, with TRBD1 matching over 11 bases. The CDR3 is 14 residues long. Trimming cost V 4 bases and J 7 bases; bases outside gene matches: 7. Germline assignment: CDR1 SGHRS and CDR2 YFSETQ. In nucleotides, the CDR3 is TGCGCCAGCAGCAAGGGACAGGGGGTGGGTGAGCAGTACTTC. It codes for CASSKGQGVGEQYF.

The table lists this clonotype with a count of one. This rearrangement joins TRBV10-3 to TRBJ2-7; D gene unclear. Germline CDR1 reads ENHRY; CDR2 reads SYGVKD. The germline V and J ends were trimmed by 4 bases and 7 bases, with 8 bases remaining between them. This CDR3 contains 11 residues. The CDR3, as DNA: TGTGCCATCAGTGCCTCCGGGGAGCAGTACTTC. This translates into CAISASGEQYF.

This clonotype was seen only a few times. The chain joins TRBV5-1 to TRBJ2-7; 7 bases agree with TRBD1. Germline V gene sequence: CDR1 SGHRS, CDR2 YFSETQ. Trimming at V came to 4 bases and at J to 2 bases, leaving 6 bases not matched to a gene. CDR3 size: 14 residues. The CDR3 region is CASSHVDRAYEQYF. CDR3 nucleotide sequence: TGCGCCAGCAGCCACGTTGACAGGGCCTACGAGCAGTACTTC.

This clonotype was seen a few times. The CDR3 protein is CATSTAGTGVRTQYF. The CDR3 DNA sequence: TGTGCCACCAGCACAGCCGGGACAGGGGTTCGTACGCAGTATTTT. J is TRBJ2-3 and V is TRBV15, with 10 bases fitting TRBD1. Germline CDR1 LNHNV, CDR2 YYDKDF (reference sequence). The CDR3 sequence is 15 residues long. Losses at the gene ends were 4 bases for V and 8 bases for J; bases not matched to a gene: 9.

J is TRBJ2-2 and V is TRBV9, with D possibly matching TRBD1 (5 bases). The CDR3 has 16 amino acids. The V gene's germline CDR1 is SGDLS and CDR2 YYNGEE. V was shortened by 0 bases and J by 1 base, with 10 bases between the two germline ends. In DNA, the CDR3 is TGTGCCAGCAGCGTAGCGAATGGACAGAACACCGGGGAGCTGTTTTTT. Protein: CASSVANGQNTGELFF. Full variable domain (remainder filled in from reference TRBV9 and TRBJ2-2): DSGVTQTPKHLITATGQRVTLRCSPRSGDLSVYWYQQSLDQGLQFLIQYYNGEERAKGNILERFSAQQFPDLHSELNLSSLELGDSALYFCASSVANGQNTGELFFGEGSRLTVL.

V usage is TRBV20-1 and J usage is TRBJ2-7, with 8 nucleotides matching TRBD1. Looked up from germline, CDR1 is DFQATT and CDR2 is SNEGSKA (reference sequence). Germline trimming cut 0 bases from V and 4 bases from J; bases unmatched to any gene: 5. CDR3 length: 14 residues. In nucleotides, the CDR3 is TGCAGTGCTAGAGACCGGGACAGGCTTTACGAGCAGTACTTC. Amino acids: CSARDRDRLYEQYF.

The chain couples TRBV5-1 to TRBJ2-3; D is undetermined. CDR3 length equals 14 residues. Trimming stripped 4 bases from V and 1 base from J, with 10 bases between. Germline loops: CDR1 SGHRS, CDR2 YFSETQ. The CDR3 loop is CASSQPPGTDTQYF. CDR3 DNA sequence: TGCGCCAGCAGCCAGCCCCCTGGCACAGATACGCAGTATTTT.

There are many counts of this clonotype. CDR3 sequence reads: CASSRGQNYGYTF. DNA for the CDR3: TGTGCCAGCAGCCGGGGACAGAACTATGGCTACACCTTC. The chain carries TRBV7-9 and TRBJ1-2; 7 nucleotides match TRBD1. The CDR3 is made up of 13 amino acids. Germline assignment: CDR1 SEHNR and CDR2 FQNEAQ (reference sequence). V lost 5 bases to trimming and J lost 2 bases; unmatched junction nucleotides: 2.

In its sample, this clonotype was seen a few times. This CDR3 fails to terminate in the conserved phenylalanine or tryptophan, so it likely reflects a read error. It is unclear where the CDR3 begins or ends on the DNA, so no DNA is shown, and the CDR3 is as TCRdb lists it. The chain employs TRBV6-2 or TRBV6-3 and TRBJ2-7; no DNA check was done on the table's D call, TRBD2. The CDR3 totals 12 residues, both ends included. The germline V gene has CDR1 MNHEY and CDR2 SVGEGT. The CDR3 reads CASSYGAGGPVY.

V usage is TRBV19 and J usage is TRBJ2-2, with D maybe TRBD2 (6 bases). In germline, CDR1 is LNHDA, CDR2 SQIVND (reference sequence). The CDR3 has 16 amino acids. V lost 2 bases and J lost 5, with 15 bases in between. CDR3 loop: CASSISRQAGTGELFF. Written as DNA, the CDR3 is TGTGCCAGTAGTATATCCCGCCAGGCGGGAACCGGGGAGCTGTTTTTT.

This clonotype was observed a handful of times. The CDR3 loop reads CASSEVQYNQPQHF. The CDR3 DNA sequence: TGTGCCAGCAGTGAAGTACAGTACAATCAGCCCCAGCATTTT. The chain combines TRBV6-1 with TRBJ1-5; no reliable D call. Looked up from germline, CDR1 is MNHNS and CDR2 is SASEGT. The V end lost 1 base, the J end lost 3 bases, and 7 bases lay between the germline ends. The CDR3 is made up of 14 amino acids.

The gene calls are TRBV6-5 and TRBJ2-7; D is perhaps TRBD1 or TRBD2 (5 bases each). The CDR3 sequence is 15 residues long. The germline V gene encodes CDR1 MNHEY and CDR2 SVGAGI. The ends were cut back, 4 bases at V and 0 bases at J, with 13 bases in the middle. CDR3 sequence reads: CASSFSGTVSYEQYF. The CDR3 coding sequence is TGTGCCAGCAGTTTCTCCGGGACGGTCTCCTACGAGCAGTACTTC.